These 6 T cell receptor beta chains originate from one sample sequenced in a study of blood T cell repertoires in COVID-19. Using immunoSEQ multiplex PCR, the repertoire was profiled, and TCRdb retains in-frame clones only, with some absent. The sample yields approximately 500,000 clones, about 89% seen once. Specimen: peripheral blood. These receptors were obtained from a woman aged 45-60 years with COVID-19, enrolled during active disease.

The V call is TRBV5-1, the J call TRBJ1-1; a possible D gene is TRBD1 (6 bases). Deletions cut 1 base from V and 8 bases from J, with 9 bases between. The CDR3 totals 12 residues. Germline V lookup: CDR1 SGHRS, CDR2 YFSETQ. In DNA form, the CDR3 reads TGCGCCAGCAGCTTGTCGACAGGCGAAGCTTTCTTT. It translates to CASSLSTGEAFF. The entire variable domain, with the rest obtained from reference TRBV5-1 and TRBJ1-1, is as follows: KAGVTQTPRYLIKTRGQQVTLSCSPISGHRSVSWYQQTPGQGLQFLFEYFSETQRNKGNFPGRFSGRQFSNSRSEMNVSTLELGDSALYLCASSLSTGEAFFGQGTRLTVV.

J is TRBJ2-2 and V is TRBV6-5, with D perhaps matching TRBD1 (6 bases). The CDR3 runs to 14 residues. V was cut by 4 bases and J by 6 bases, with 12 bases left in between. Per germline, CDR1 MNHEY and CDR2 SVGAGI. The CDR3 nucleotides are TGTGCCAGCAGTTCCTCAGGGGTGTCCGGGGAGCTGTTTTTT. Translated: CASSSSGVSGELFF.

The genes are TRBV5-1 and TRBJ2-1, with 7 bases aligning to TRBD1. Germline CDR1 and CDR2: SGHRS and YFSETQ. V lost 1 base to trimming and J lost 8 bases; unmatched junction nucleotides: 9. CDR3 length: 15 residues. The CDR3 DNA sequence: TGCGCCAGCAGCTTGAACGCAGGGGGAAGCTATGAGCAGTTCTTC. Its translation: CASSLNAGGSYEQFF.

V gene TRBV18 combines with J gene TRBJ1-6; 7 bases are a match to TRBD1. The trim removed 3 bases at V and 7 bases at J, leaving 6 bases unmatched. CDR1 is KGHSH, CDR2 LQKENI, per germline. This CDR3 spans 15 amino acids. DNA for the CDR3: TGTGCCAGCTCACCGCAGGGGGTAGGCAATTCACCCCTCCACTTT. This sequence encodes CASSPQGVGNSPLHF.

The V call is TRBV4-1, the J call TRBJ1-4, with D perhaps TRBD1 (5 bases). V was pared by 5 bases and J by 7 bases, with 11 bases between. CDR3 length equals 13 residues. CDR1 is MGHRA, CDR2 YSYEKL, per germline. This chain's CDR3 is CASSDGGFEKLFF. The CDR3 bases are TGCGCCAGCAGCGACGGGGGTTTTGAAAAACTGTTTTTT.

The genes are TRBV6-6 and TRBJ1-1; possibly TRBD1 for D (6 bases). CDR1 is MNHNY and CDR2 is SVGAGI in the germline V gene (reference sequence). V lost 7 bases and J lost 5, with 14 bases in between. The CDR3 has 13 amino acids. The DNA for the CDR3 is TGTGCCAGCACTTTACAGGGTGATACTGAAGCTTTCTTT. Protein sequence: CASTLQGDTEAFF.